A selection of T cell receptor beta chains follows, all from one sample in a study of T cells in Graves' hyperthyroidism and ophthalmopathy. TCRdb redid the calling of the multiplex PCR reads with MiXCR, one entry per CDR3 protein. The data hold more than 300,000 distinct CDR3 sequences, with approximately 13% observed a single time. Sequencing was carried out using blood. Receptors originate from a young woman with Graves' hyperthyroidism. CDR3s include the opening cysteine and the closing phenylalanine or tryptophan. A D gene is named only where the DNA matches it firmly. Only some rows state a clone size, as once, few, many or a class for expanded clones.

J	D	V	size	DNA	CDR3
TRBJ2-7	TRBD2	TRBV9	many	TGTGCCAGCAGCTTTGGGACTAGCGGAATCTACGAGCAGTACTTC	CASSFGTSGIYEQYF
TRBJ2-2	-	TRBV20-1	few	TGCAGTGCTAGGCGCCCCGGACTCCAGGTGACCGGGGAGCTGTTTTTT	CSARRPGLQVTGELFF
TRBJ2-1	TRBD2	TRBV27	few	TGTGCCAGCAGTTTATCAACCGGGGGGGCCTACAATGAGCAGTTCTTC	CASSLSTGGAYNEQFF
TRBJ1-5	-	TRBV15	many	TGTGCCACCAGCAGAGAACAAGCCCCCAATCAGCCCCAGCATTTT	CATSREQAPNQPQHF
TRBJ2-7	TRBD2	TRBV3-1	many	TGTGCCAGCAGCCAGTTGATAGCGGGGTCGTTACACGAGCAGTACTTC	CASSQLIAGSLHEQYF
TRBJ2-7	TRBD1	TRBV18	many	TGTGCCAGCTCCCAAAGCCGGGCCGGACAGGTCTACGAGCAGTACTTC	CASSQSRAGQVYEQYF
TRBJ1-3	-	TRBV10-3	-	TGTGCCATCAGAAGCTACAGGGAGGACTCTGGAAACACCATATATTTT	CAIRSYREDSGNTIYF
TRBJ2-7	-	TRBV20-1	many	TGCAGTGCTAGAGATCAGAAGCTCTCCTACGAGCAGTACTTC	CSARDQKLSYEQYF
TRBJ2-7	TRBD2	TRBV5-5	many	TGTGCCAGCAGCTTCTACGGACTAGCGGGAGGGTCTCACGAGCAGTACTTC	CASSFYGLAGGSHEQYF
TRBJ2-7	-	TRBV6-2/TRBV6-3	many	TGTGCCAGCAGTTACACCGCCTACGAGCAGTACTTC	CASSYTAYEQYF
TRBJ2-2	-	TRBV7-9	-	TGTGCCAGCAGCTTAATTCCCCCAGGTCGGGAGCTGTTTTTT	CASSLIPPGRELFF
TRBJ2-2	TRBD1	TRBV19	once	TGTGCCAGTAGTATAGGGACAGGACTGAACACCGGGGAGCTGTTTTTT	CASSIGTGLNTGELFF
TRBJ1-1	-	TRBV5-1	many	TGCGCCAGCAGCGTAGGGACACTGAACACTGAAGCTTTCTTT	CASSVGTLNTEAFF
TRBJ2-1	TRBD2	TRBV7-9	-	TGTGCCAGCAGCCCCCTACTAGCGGGAGGGCCGGGGCTCAATGAGCAGTTCTTC	CASSPLLAGGPGLNEQFF
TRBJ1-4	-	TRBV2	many	TGTGCCAGCAGGACGGCAGCTTACAGGCGTCGACCTTCAACTAATGAAAAACTGTTTTTT	CASRTAAYRRRPSTNEKLFF
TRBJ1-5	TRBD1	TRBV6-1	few	TGTGCCAGCAGGGGGGGGACAGGGAGTCAGCCCCAGCATTTT	CASRGGTGSQPQHF
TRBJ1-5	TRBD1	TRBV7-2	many	TGTGCCAGCTCTCTAGTGCAGGGGGATCAGCCCCAGCATTTT	CASSLVQGDQPQHF
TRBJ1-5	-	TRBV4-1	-	TGCGCCAGCAGCCCTCAGGCCTATAGCAATCAGCCCCAGCATTTT	CASSPQAYSNQPQHF
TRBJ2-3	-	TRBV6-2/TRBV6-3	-	TGTGCCAGCAGTATGGCCTACACAGATACGCAGTATTTT	CASSMAYTDTQYF
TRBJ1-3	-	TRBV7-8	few	TGTGCCAGCAGCTTACAGGCAGGAGGTGGAAACACCATATATTTT	CASSLQAGGGNTIYF
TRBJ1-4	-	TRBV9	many	TGTGCCAGCAGCCCCATGTTGGGTGGGGAAAAACTGTTTTTT	CASSPMLGGEKLFF
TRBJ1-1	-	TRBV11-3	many	TGTGCCAGCAGTCAAGACCCAGAGGGTGAAGCTTTCTTT	CASSQDPEGEAFF
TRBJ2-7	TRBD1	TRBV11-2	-	TGTGCCAGCAGCTATAGGCAGGGGGCTGACAACGAGCAGTACTTC	CASSYRQGADNEQYF
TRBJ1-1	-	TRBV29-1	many	TGCAGCGCCCGGACAGAGGCTATGAACACTGAAGCTTTCTTT	CSARTEAMNTEAFF
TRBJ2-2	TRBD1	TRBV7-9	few	TGTGCCAGCAGCTTAGGGGGACAGATGGACCCCGGGGAGCTGTTTTTT	CASSLGGQMDPGELFF
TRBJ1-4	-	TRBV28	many	TGTGCCAGCAGAGGAAGTGAACGGGCAACTAATGAAAAACTGTTTTTT	CASRGSERATNEKLFF
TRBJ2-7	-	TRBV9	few	TGTGCCAGCAGCGTAGAGGAGGGCTCCTACGAGCAGTACTTC	CASSVEEGSYEQYF
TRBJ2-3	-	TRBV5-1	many	TGCGCCAGCAGCTTCGTTGGGCTAACCTCAGATACGCAGTATTTT	CASSFVGLTSDTQYF
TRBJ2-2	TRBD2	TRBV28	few	TGTGCCAGCAACTTCGAGGGTAGCGGGAGTAATTTGGCCGGGGAGCTGTTTTTT	CASNFEGSGSNLAGELFF
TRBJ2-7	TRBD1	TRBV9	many	TGTGCCAGCAGCGCCCGGATGGACAGGGGCCCCTTCGAGCAGTACTTC	CASSARMDRGPFEQYF
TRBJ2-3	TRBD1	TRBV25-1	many	TGTGCCAGCAGTGGGGACAGATCCCCGAGGTCTAGCACAGATACGCAGTATTTT	CASSGDRSPRSSTDTQYF
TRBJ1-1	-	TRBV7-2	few	TGTGCCAGCAGCTCAATGAAGAGGGCCGGCAGGGCTGAAGCTTTCTTT	CASSSMKRAGRAEAFF
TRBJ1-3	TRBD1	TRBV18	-	TGTACCAGCTCACCTACAGGGGCTGGAAACACCATATATTTT	CTSSPTGAGNTIYF
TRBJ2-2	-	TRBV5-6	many	TGTGCCAGCAGCTTGGCCCTCAACACCGGGGAGCTGTTTTTT	CASSLALNTGELFF
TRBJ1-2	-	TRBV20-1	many	TGCAGTGCTAGATCGGTCACCAATGGGGGATATGGCTACACCTTC	CSARSVTNGGYGYTF
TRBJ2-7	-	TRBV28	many	TGTGCCAGCATGGGCGGAGAGCAGTACTTC	CASMGGEQYF
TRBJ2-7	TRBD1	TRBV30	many	TGTGCCTGGCCCACGTCCGGGACAGGGGTCGAGCAGTACTTC	CAWPTSGTGVEQYF
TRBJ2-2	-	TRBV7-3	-	TGTGCCAGCAGCCTCCTAGGACACAACACCGGGGAGCTGTTTTTT	CASSLLGHNTGELFF
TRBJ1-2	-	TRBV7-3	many	TGTGCCAGCAGCCTTAACCCCGGGGGCTTGAGCGGCTACACCTTC	CASSLNPGGLSGYTF
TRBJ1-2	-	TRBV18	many	TGTGCCAGCTCACGGACAGAGGTCTATGGCTACACCTTC	CASSRTEVYGYTF
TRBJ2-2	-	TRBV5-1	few	TGCGCCAGCAGCGCGGACACTAGCACCGGGGAGCTGTTTTTT	CASSADTSTGELFF
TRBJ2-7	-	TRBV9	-	TGTGCCAGCAGCGTACTGGACAGAAGCTACGAGCAGTACTTC	CASSVLDRSYEQYF